This T cell receptor (beta chain) originates from a study of T cells after posttransplantation cyclophosphamide. Points from the study as a whole: Blood and skin or GI T cell repertoires showed limited TRB overlap. Recipient CMV seropositivity and CMV reactivation strongly tracked TRB clonality. Later post-transplant blood repertoires were often dominated by donor CD8+ memory clones.

The protocol was immunoSEQ multiplex PCR, while the TCRdb copy is restricted to in-frame clones and leaves out a portion. The sample contains around 10,000 clones, roughly 98% of which appear only once. Cells defined as naive were viable CD3+CD4+ or CD3+CD8+ and CCR7+CD45RA+CD45RO-CD95-CD27+CD28+. This clone was counted once. Antigen specificity is unknown. Sequenced material: naive CD4+ T cells sorted from PBMCs. The TCR comes from a woman aged 55-75 years in good health, CMV-negative, and a related stem cell transplant donor.

The CDR3 loop is CASSVETATDTQYF. For the CDR3, the DNA is TGTGCCAGCAGTGTTGAGACAGCAACAGATACGCAGTATTTT. The V call is TRBV6-4, the J call TRBJ2-3; possible D gene TRBD1, 5 bases. CDR3 length equals 14 residues. Germline V lookup: CDR1 MRHNA, CDR2 SNTAGT. The germline V and J ends were trimmed by 4 bases and 3 bases, with 11 bases remaining between them.